This TCR beta chain was obtained from a study of T cell responses to AZD1222 COVID-19 vaccine. Per the germline V gene, CDR1 is SGHVS and CDR2 is FNYEAQ. This CDR3 spans 13 amino acids. Trimming cost V 5 bases and J 1 base, with 8 bases left between them. Sequencing was performed with immunoSEQ multiplex PCR; in TCRdb, only in-frame clones are kept and a portion is missing. The table lists around 140,000 clones, approximately 90% of them singletons. The TCR comes from an adult who received the AZD1222 COVID-19 vaccine. Specimen: peripheral blood, collected 28 days after the second AZD1222 dose. The chain combines TRBV7-6 with TRBJ1-1; D uncertain. CDR3 residues: CASSPNRNTEAFF. The CDR3 DNA follows: TGTGCCAGCAGCCCAAATCGGAACACTGAAGCTTTCTTT.